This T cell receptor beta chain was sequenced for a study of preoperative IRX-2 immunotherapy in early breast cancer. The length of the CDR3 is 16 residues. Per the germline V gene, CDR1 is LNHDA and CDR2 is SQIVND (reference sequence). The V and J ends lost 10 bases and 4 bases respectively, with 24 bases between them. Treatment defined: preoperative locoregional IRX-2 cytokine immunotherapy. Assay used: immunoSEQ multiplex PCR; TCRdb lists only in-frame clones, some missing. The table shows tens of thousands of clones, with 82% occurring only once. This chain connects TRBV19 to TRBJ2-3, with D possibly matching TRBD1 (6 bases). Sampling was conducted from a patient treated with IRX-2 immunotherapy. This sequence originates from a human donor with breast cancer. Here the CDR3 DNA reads TGTGCCACCTCCCCCTGGGACACCCCAGGTCCAGATACGCAGTATTTT. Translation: CATSPWDTPGPDTQYF.